This TCR beta chain stems from a study of cytomegalovirus exposure and HLA in healthy donors. Overall study findings and caveats: The authors confirmed in vitro that a few CMV-associated chains were specific for CMV antigens.

PCR employed 60 Vbeta and 13 Jbeta primers. Method: immunoSEQ multiplex PCR; TCRdb's copy keeps in-frame clones and lacks some. In the table there are around 230,000 clones, roughly 78% of which are singletons. A remark on this clone: Antigen specificity is unknown. The junction departs from germline at one end; a sequencing error may be responsible.

The sequence derives from a boy aged 5-17 years in good health and CMV-seronegative. Source material: PBMCs.

The DNA of the CDR3 is TGTGCTAGCAGCTTAGCCAGCGGGGGGAACCGGGAGCTGTTTTTT. This translates into CASSLASGGNRELFF. The chain links TRBV7-7 to TRBJ2-2; 9 bases match TRBD2. CDR1 and CDR2 from the germline V gene are SSHAT and FNYEAQ (reference sequence). The CDR3 is made up of 15 amino acids.